The rows below give T cell receptor beta chains drawn from one sample of a study of human T cells and chemical hapten exposure. MiXCR, run by TCRdb on the RACE reads, gives a single entry per CDR3 protein. The sample contains 84,000 or so distinct CDR3 sequences, more than 9% of which appear only once. The specimen comprised whole blood, sampled in connection with sensitization to the hapten diphenylcyclopropenone (DPC). The receptors come from a man aged 40-49 years with alopecia areata. Some clones in this sample may be carry-over from other donors' samples. Both conserved end residues are part of each CDR3. Clone size is given for some rows only: seen once, a few or many times, or a class if the clone is expanded.

J gene: TRBJ1-2
V gene: TRBV11-2
clone size: few
CDR3 protein: CASSPDRGFGYTF

J gene: TRBJ2-5
V gene: TRBV12-3/TRBV12-4
clone size: .
CDR3 protein: CASTLGGYQETQYF

J gene: TRBJ1-2
V gene: TRBV27
clone size: few
CDR3 protein: CASRGTGVRGYTF

J gene: TRBJ2-7
V gene: TRBV6-2/TRBV6-3
clone size: .
CDR3 protein: CASSYGQGLRQYF

J gene: TRBJ2-7
V gene: TRBV27
clone size: few
CDR3 protein: CASYGNAEQYF

J gene: TRBJ2-3
V gene: TRBV12-3/TRBV12-4
clone size: .
CDR3 protein: CASSLGDRGASDTQYF

J gene: TRBJ2-4
V gene: TRBV20-1
clone size: .
CDR3 protein: CSARVIGKAKNIQYF

J gene: TRBJ1-5
V gene: TRBV24-1
clone size: many
CDR3 protein: CATSLITRGNYINQPQHF

J gene: TRBJ2-5
V gene: TRBV9
clone size: .
CDR3 protein: CASSVGGAQGETQYF

J gene: TRBJ1-1
V gene: TRBV20-1
clone size: many
CDR3 protein: CSARSIHGGTEAFF

J gene: TRBJ2-3
V gene: TRBV10-3
clone size: .
CDR3 protein: CAISTLPGLAGGGATDTQYF

J gene: TRBJ1-5
V gene: TRBV7-7
clone size: many
CDR3 protein: CASSPGTGPNQPQHF

J gene: TRBJ2-3
V gene: TRBV6-4
clone size: .
CDR3 protein: CASSDPLAGYHRYAVF

J gene: TRBJ2-3
V gene: TRBV23-1
clone size: .
CDR3 protein: CASSYPGQGAGRRETDTQYF

J gene: TRBJ1-2
V gene: TRBV28
clone size: .
CDR3 protein: CASSIEIAANGYTF

J gene: TRBJ2-3
V gene: TRBV6-2/TRBV6-3
clone size: .
CDR3 protein: CASSYSSSGRTVADTQYF

J gene: TRBJ2-7
V gene: TRBV28
clone size: many
CDR3 protein: CASSFTGTYSYEQYF

J gene: TRBJ1-2
V gene: TRBV5-1
clone size: many
CDR3 protein: CASSTLQGPYGYTF

J gene: TRBJ1-5
V gene: TRBV12-3/TRBV12-4
clone size: .
CDR3 protein: CASSFDSNQPQHF

J gene: TRBJ1-5
V gene: TRBV30
clone size: .
CDR3 protein: CAWSGGTLSNQPQHF

J gene: TRBJ1-1
V gene: TRBV7-2
clone size: .
CDR3 protein: CASSLEVGEAFF

J gene: TRBJ2-5
V gene: TRBV7-2
clone size: few
CDR3 protein: CASSPSRSQETQYF

J gene: TRBJ2-2
V gene: TRBV29-1
clone size: many
CDR3 protein: CSVEKPAGELFF

J gene: TRBJ2-6
V gene: TRBV11-2
clone size: few
CDR3 protein: CASSLEQGAGANVLTF

J gene: TRBJ1-2
V gene: TRBV7-9
clone size: few
CDR3 protein: CASSHPGRLMGRYGYTF

J gene: TRBJ2-4
V gene: TRBV4-3
clone size: .
CDR3 protein: CASSQATGKTKNIQYF

J gene: TRBJ2-3
V gene: TRBV28
clone size: many
CDR3 protein: CASSFRGTDTQYF

J gene: TRBJ1-1
V gene: TRBV18
clone size: few
CDR3 protein: CASSPQEGDLEAFF

J gene: TRBJ1-4
V gene: TRBV4-1
clone size: few
CDR3 protein: CASSGPGRTNEKLFF

J gene: TRBJ2-7
V gene: TRBV20-1
clone size: few
CDR3 protein: CSALGTGTYEQYF

J gene: TRBJ2-3
V gene: TRBV29-1
clone size: .
CDR3 protein: CSTAGGQQTTDTQYF

J gene: TRBJ2-6
V gene: TRBV5-1
clone size: .
CDR3 protein: CASSSTGLSGANVLTF

J gene: TRBJ1-3
V gene: TRBV30
clone size: many
CDR3 protein: CAWNTGLSGNTIYF

J gene: TRBJ1-1
V gene: TRBV13
clone size: many
CDR3 protein: CASSSLGGRAEAFF

J gene: TRBJ1-5
V gene: TRBV20-1
clone size: few
CDR3 protein: CSATLPEGNQPQHF

J gene: TRBJ1-1
V gene: TRBV6-5
clone size: many
CDR3 protein: CASSSGTEAFF

J gene: TRBJ2-7
V gene: TRBV6-5
clone size: few
CDR3 protein: CASSEQGFNHEQYF

J gene: TRBJ2-4
V gene: TRBV19
clone size: .
CDR3 protein: CASSGFVGANAKNIQYF

J gene: TRBJ1-5
V gene: TRBV7-8
clone size: many
CDR3 protein: CASSSNRISSNQPQHF

J gene: TRBJ1-1
V gene: TRBV28
clone size: .
CDR3 protein: CASSLRQGRWRNTEAFF